This TCR beta chain was sequenced for a study of long-term antiretroviral therapy in people with HIV. In germline, CDR1 is ENHRY, CDR2 SYGVKD. The V segment lost 3 bases and the J segment 7 bases; nucleotides outside the gene matches: 6. CDR3 size: 15 residues. At survey level, the immunoSEQ assay was run in its v3.0 version. The target of sequencing was roughly 35,000-55,000 T-cell genomes per sample. Libraries were prepared by immunoSEQ multiplex PCR; TCRdb keeps only in-frame clonotypes and omits some of them. The table lists 15,000 or so clones, 80% to 95% of them singletons, with 10% to 15% in the top ten.

The sequencing here drew on unsorted PBMCs, taken 0.6 years after starting antiretroviral therapy. The TCR originated in a woman between 35 and 50 years old with HIV. This chain joins TRBV10-3 and TRBJ1-5, with 10 bases fitting TRBD1. CDR3 protein: CAISESGTGAQPQHF. The CDR3 DNA follows: TGTGCCATCAGTGAATCCGGGACAGGGGCCCAGCCCCAGCATTTT.